This T cell receptor beta chain came from a study of tumour-infiltrating T cells in Burkitt lymphoma. Clones were read by immunoSEQ multiplex PCR, and TCRdb kept only the in-frame ones, dropping some. Of tens of thousands of clones in the sample, roughly 30% were seen once. Germline trimming cut 5 bases from V and 4 bases from J; bases unmatched to any gene: 5. The CDR3 sequence is 14 residues long. From germline, CDR1 is LNHNV and CDR2 YYDKDF (reference sequence). This clone was counted only a few times. Sequencing used tumor tissue. This TCR was sampled from a human donor with Burkitt lymphoma. The rearrangement links TRBV15 to TRBJ1-5, with 7 bases matching TRBD1. CDR3 coding DNA: TGTGCCACCAGCCCCCGGACAGGTAATCAGCCCCAGCATTTT. It specifies CATSPRTGNQPQHF.